These T cell receptor beta chains were read from a single sample in a study of shared clonotypes between healthy human individuals. The method was immunoSEQ multiplex PCR; TCRdb's version includes in-frame clones alone and lacks a portion of them. The table shows some 2.1 million clones, with just under 95% occurring only once. Sequences were obtained from naive CD8+ T cells from PBMCs. The receptors derive from a man aged 18 to 30 in good health. Some clones in this sample may be carry-over from other donors' samples. The CDR3 runs from the conserved cysteine through the conserved F or W. The D gene is left open where the match is weak. Only part of the rows carry a size: once, few, many, or a class if the clone is expanded.

j_call v_call d_call clone_size cdr3_aa cdr3_nt
TRBJ2-3 TRBV18 TRBD2 . CASSPPGLAGVADTQYF TGTGCCAGCTCACCACCGGGACTAGCGGGAGTTGCAGATACGCAGTATTTT
TRBJ2-7 TRBV7-3 TRBD2 . CASSPLAGADEQYF TGTGCCAGCAGTCCTCTAGCGGGAGCTGACGAGCAGTACTTC
TRBJ2-5 TRBV28 TRBD1 . CASKLATGVEETQYF TGTGCCAGCAAGCTGGCGACAGGGGTGGAAGAGACCCAGTACTTC
TRBJ1-3 TRBV9 TRBD1 . CASSADRDGSHTIYF TGTGCCAGCAGCGCCGACAGGGATGGGAGTCACACCATATATTTT
TRBJ2-7 TRBV28 . . CASSFARQAGEQYF TGTGCCAGCAGTTTCGCCAGACAGGCGGGGGAGCAGTACTTC
TRBJ2-2 TRBV28 . . CASRLGQAGELFF TGTGCCAGCAGACTCGGACAAGCCGGGGAGCTGTTTTTT
TRBJ2-7 TRBV5-6 TRBD1 . CASSLRDRGPYEQYF TGTGCCAGCAGCTTGCGGGACAGGGGGCCCTACGAGCAGTACTTC
TRBJ2-3 TRBV10-3 TRBD1 . CAIRRQGPADTQYF TGTGCCATCAGAAGACAGGGCCCGGCAGATACGCAGTATTTT
TRBJ2-7 TRBV7-9 . . CASSPPGGSYEQYF TGTGCCAGCAGCCCCCCCGGGGGCTCCTACGAGCAGTACTTC
TRBJ1-3 TRBV28 . . CASRNPGFGNTIYF TGTGCCAGCAGAAACCCGGGGTTTGGAAACACCATATATTTT
TRBJ2-7 TRBV9 . once CASSVGDEQYF TGTGCCAGCAGCGTAGGCGACGAGCAGTACTTC
TRBJ1-2 TRBV15 . once CATSPRFPNYGYTF TGTGCCACCAGCCCGCGGTTCCCCAACTATGGCTACACCTTC
TRBJ1-5 TRBV6-6 TRBD1 once CASSRDRGSNQPQHF TGTGCCAGCAGCCGTGACAGGGGTAGCAATCAGCCCCAGCATTTT
TRBJ2-2 TRBV27 TRBD2 . CASTLRASGTVGELFF TGTGCCAGCACCCTCCGGGCTAGCGGGACGGTCGGGGAGCTGTTTTTT
TRBJ2-7 TRBV4-3 . . CASSQEASARSSEQYF TGCGCCAGCAGCCAAGAGGCCAGCGCGAGATCCTCCGAGCAGTACTTC
TRBJ1-3 TRBV27 . . CASRDLTSGNTIYF TGTGCCAGCAGGGACCTAACCTCTGGAAACACCATATATTTT
TRBJ1-4 TRBV30 . . CAWKGARNEKLFF TGTGCCTGGAAAGGTGCCCGGAATGAAAAACTGTTTTTT
TRBJ2-3 TRBV4-1 TRBD2 . CASSKGGTSGRDTDTQYF TGCGCCAGCAGCAAGGGCGGGACTAGCGGGAGGGACACAGATACGCAGTATTTT
TRBJ2-5 TRBV10-1 TRBD2 few CARGRGRGTQYF TGCGCCAGAGGGAGGGGCCGGGGGACCCAGTACTTC
TRBJ2-7 TRBV30 TRBD2 . CAWSVGSGIQDEQYF TGTGCCTGGAGTGTAGGTAGCGGGATCCAGGACGAGCAGTACTTC
TRBJ1-2 TRBV19 . . CASSLDFESYGYTF TGTGCCAGTAGCTTGGACTTCGAAAGCTATGGCTACACCTTC
TRBJ1-1 TRBV28 TRBD1 . CASSLSPGGTEAFF TGTGCCAGCAGTTTATCGCCAGGGGGCACTGAAGCTTTCTTT
TRBJ2-5 TRBV13 TRBD2 once CASSPGAGRKETQYF TGTGCCAGCAGCCCCGGAGCGGGGAGAAAAGAGACCCAGTACTTC
TRBJ2-2 TRBV5-6 . . CASSLWRDAGELFF TGTGCCAGCAGCTTGTGGCGGGACGCCGGGGAGCTGTTTTTT
TRBJ1-5 TRBV7-6 . . CASSPEGYARGPQHF TGTGCCAGCAGCCCAGAGGGGTACGCACGTGGGCCCCAGCATTTT
TRBJ2-3 TRBV7-9 TRBD2 . CASSRTSGSVRGDTQYF TGTGCCAGCAGCCGAACTAGCGGGAGTGTCCGGGGAGATACGCAGTATTTT
TRBJ2-1 TRBV15 TRBD2 . CATSIEREGLNEQFF TGTGCCACCAGCATCGAGCGGGAGGGCTTGAATGAGCAGTTCTTC
TRBJ1-5 TRBV27 . . CASSLRGTNQPQHF TGTGCCAGCAGTTTGCGAGGGACTAATCAGCCCCAGCATTTT
TRBJ2-2 TRBV9 . . CASSVEFGGGTGELFF TGTGCCAGCAGCGTAGAGTTCGGTGGTGGCACCGGGGAGCTGTTTTTT
TRBJ2-7 TRBV28 . . CASRPGTYTYEQYF TGTGCCAGCAGACCCGGGACATACACCTACGAGCAGTACTTC
TRBJ2-7 TRBV9 TRBD2 . CASSETGGSYEQYF TGTGCCAGCAGCGAAACGGGGGGTTCCTACGAGCAGTACTTC
TRBJ2-7 TRBV19 . . CASSHSSYEQYF TGTGCCAGTTCCCATAGCTCCTACGAGCAGTACTTC
TRBJ2-7 TRBV27 TRBD2 . CASSFELAGVYEQYF TGTGCCAGCAGTTTCGAATTAGCGGGAGTTTACGAGCAGTACTTC
TRBJ2-1 TRBV12-5 . . CASGHHRGRGPYNEQFF TGTGCTAGTGGGCACCACCGGGGCCGGGGGCCCTACAATGAGCAGTTCTTC
TRBJ2-1 TRBV9 TRBD2 . CASSVAGGRTDEQFF TGTGCCAGCAGCGTAGCGGGAGGACGTACGGATGAGCAGTTCTTC